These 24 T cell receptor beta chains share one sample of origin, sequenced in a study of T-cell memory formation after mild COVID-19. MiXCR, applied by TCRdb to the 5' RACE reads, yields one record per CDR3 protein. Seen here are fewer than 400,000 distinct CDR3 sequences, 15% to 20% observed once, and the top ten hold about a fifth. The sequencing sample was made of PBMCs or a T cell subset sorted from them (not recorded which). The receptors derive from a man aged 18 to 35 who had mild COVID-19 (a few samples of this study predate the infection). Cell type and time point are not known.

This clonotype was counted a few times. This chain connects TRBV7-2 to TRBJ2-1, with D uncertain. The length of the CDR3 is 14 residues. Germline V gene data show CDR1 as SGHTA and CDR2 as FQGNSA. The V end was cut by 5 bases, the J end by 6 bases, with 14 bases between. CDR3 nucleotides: TGTGCCAGCAGCCCACGCGGCTTCCGCAATGAGCAGTTCTTC. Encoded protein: CASSPRGFRNEQFF.

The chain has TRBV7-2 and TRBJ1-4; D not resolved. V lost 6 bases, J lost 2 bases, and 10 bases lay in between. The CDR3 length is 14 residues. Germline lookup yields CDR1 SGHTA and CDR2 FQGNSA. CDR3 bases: TGTGCCAGCAGGGGAGACACTACTAATGAAAAACTGTTTTTT. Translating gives CASRGDTTNEKLFF.

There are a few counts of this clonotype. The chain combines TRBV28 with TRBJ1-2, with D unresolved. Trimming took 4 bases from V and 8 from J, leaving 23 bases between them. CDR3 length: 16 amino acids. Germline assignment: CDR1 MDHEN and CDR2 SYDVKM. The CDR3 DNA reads TGTGCCAGCAGTTCCTTCCGTCACACAAAAATGGGAGGCTACACCTTC. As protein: CASSSFRHTKMGGYTF.

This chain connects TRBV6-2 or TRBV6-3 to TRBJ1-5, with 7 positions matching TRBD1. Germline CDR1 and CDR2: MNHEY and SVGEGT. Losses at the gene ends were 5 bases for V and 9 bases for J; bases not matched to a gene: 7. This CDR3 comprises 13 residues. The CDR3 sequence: CASSPDRDRPQHF. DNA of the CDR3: TGTGCCAGCAGTCCTGACAGGGACCGGCCCCAGCATTTT.

CDR3 residues: CASSRDWGSSPLHF. The CDR3 nucleotides are TGTGCCAGCAGCCGCGATTGGGGGAGCTCACCCCTCCACTTT. The chain is built from TRBV3-1 and TRBJ1-6; D may be TRBD1 (5 bases). This CDR3 has 14 amino acids. CDR1 and CDR2 from the germline V gene are LGHDT and YNNKEL (reference sequence). Trimming shortened V by 4 bases and J by 10 bases, and 14 bases separated the two germline ends.

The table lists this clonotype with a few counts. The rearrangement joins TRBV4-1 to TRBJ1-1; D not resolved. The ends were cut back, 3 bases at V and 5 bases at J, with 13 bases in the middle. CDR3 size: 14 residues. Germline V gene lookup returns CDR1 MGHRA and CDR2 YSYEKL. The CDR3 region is CASSQRATGTEAFF. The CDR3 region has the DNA TGCGCCAGCAGCCAGAGGGCGACGGGAACTGAAGCTTTCTTT.

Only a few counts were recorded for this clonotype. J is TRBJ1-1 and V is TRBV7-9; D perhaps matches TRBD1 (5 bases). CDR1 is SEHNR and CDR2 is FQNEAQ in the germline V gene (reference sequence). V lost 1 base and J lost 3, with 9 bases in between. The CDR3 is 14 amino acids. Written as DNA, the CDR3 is TGTGCCAGCAGCTTAGTGGGGGGGGACACTGAAGCTTTCTTT. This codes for CASSLVGGDTEAFF.

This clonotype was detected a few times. This chain's CDR3 is CATDQQGADETQYF. The DNA for the CDR3 is TGTGCCACGGATCAACAGGGGGCGGACGAGACCCAGTACTTC. The J gene is TRBJ2-5, the V gene TRBV24-1, with TRBD1 matching over 9 bases. The CDR3 is made up of 14 amino acids. Looked up from germline, CDR1 is KGHDR and CDR2 is SFDVKD. V was pared by 10 bases and J by 5 bases, with 10 bases of the junction left unmatched.

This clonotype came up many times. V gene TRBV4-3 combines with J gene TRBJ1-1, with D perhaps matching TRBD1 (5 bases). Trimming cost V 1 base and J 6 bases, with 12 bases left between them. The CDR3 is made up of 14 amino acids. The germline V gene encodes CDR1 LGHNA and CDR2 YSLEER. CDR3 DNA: TGCGCCAGCAGCCAAGTCCGGGGGTGGCCTGAAGCTTTCTTT. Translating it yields CASSQVRGWPEAFF.

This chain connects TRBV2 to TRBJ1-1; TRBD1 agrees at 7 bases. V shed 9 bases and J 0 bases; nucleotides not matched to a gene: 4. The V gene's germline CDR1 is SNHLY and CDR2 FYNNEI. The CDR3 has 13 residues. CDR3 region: CARAQGVNTEAFF. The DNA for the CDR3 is TGTGCCAGAGCTCAGGGGGTGAACACTGAAGCTTTCTTT.

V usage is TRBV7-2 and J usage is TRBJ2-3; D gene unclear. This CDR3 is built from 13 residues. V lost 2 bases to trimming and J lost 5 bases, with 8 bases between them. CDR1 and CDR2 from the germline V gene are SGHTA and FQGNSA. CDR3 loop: CASSLRSVDTQYF. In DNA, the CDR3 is TGTGCCAGCAGCTTACGATCCGTAGATACGCAGTATTTT.

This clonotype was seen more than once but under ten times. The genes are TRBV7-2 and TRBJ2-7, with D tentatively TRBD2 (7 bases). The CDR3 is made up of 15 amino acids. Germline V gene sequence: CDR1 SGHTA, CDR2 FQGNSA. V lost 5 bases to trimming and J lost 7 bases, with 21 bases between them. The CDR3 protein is CASSPLSGGRREQYF. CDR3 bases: TGTGCCAGCAGCCCCCTCTCCGGGGGGCGCCGAGAGCAGTACTTC.

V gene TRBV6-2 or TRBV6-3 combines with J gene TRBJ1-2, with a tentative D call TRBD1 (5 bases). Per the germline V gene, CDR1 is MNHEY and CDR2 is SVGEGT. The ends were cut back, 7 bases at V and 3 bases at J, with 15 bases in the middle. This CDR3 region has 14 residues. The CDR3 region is CASTRRQGDYGYTF. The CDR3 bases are TGTGCCAGCACCCGCCGGCAGGGCGACTATGGCTACACCTTC.

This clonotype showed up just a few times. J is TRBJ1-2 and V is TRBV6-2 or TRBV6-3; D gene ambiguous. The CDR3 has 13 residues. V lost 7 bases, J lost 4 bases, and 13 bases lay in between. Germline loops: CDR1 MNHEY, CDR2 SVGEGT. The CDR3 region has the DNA TGTGCCAGCACAAGAAGGGCTTCCTATGGCTACACCTTC. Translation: CASTRRASYGYTF.

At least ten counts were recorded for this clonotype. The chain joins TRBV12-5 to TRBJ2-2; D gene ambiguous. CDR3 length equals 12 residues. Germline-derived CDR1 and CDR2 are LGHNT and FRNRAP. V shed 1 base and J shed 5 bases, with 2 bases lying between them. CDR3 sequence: CASGLGTGELFF. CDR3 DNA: TGTGCTAGTGGTTTGGGTACCGGGGAGCTGTTTTTT.

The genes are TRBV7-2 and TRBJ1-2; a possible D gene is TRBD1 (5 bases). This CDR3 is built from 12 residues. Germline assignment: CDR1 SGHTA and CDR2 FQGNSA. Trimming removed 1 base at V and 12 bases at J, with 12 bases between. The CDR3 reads CASSLDAGTHTF. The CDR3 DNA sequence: TGTGCCAGCAGCTTAGACGCAGGGACCCACACCTTC. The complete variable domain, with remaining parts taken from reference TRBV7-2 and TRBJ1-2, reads GAGVSQSPSNKVTEKGKDVELRCDPISGHTALYWYRQSLGQGLEFLIYFQGNSAPDKSGLPSDRFSAERTGGSVSTLTIQRTQQEDSAVYLCASSLDAGTHTFGSGTRLTVV.

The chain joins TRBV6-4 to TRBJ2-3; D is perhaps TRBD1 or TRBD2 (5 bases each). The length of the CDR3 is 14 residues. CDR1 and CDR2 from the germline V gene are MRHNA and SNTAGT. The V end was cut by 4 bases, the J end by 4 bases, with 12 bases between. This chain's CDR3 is CASSVGQGADTQYF. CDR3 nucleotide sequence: TGTGCCAGCAGTGTTGGCCAGGGAGCAGATACGCAGTATTTT.

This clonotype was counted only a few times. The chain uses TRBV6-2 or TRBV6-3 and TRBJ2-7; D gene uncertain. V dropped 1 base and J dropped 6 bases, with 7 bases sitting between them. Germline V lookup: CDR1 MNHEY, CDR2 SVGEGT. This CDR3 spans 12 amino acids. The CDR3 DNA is TGTGCCAGCAGTTACTGGGTGGGCGAGCAGTACTTC. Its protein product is CASSYWVGEQYF.

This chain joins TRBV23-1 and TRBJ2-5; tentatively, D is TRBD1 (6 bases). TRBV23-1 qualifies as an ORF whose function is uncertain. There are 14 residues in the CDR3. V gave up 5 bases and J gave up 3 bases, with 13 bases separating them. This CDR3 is CASSFDRPEETQYF. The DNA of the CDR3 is TGCGCCAGCAGTTTCGACAGGCCCGAAGAGACCCAGTACTTC.

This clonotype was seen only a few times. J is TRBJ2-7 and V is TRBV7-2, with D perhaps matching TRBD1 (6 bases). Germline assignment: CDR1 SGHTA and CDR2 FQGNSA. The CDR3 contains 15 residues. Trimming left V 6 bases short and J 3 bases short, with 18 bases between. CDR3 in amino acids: CASSNRPGHIYEQYV. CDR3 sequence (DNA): TGTGCCAGCAGTAATCGTCCGGGACATATCTACGAGCAGTACGTC.

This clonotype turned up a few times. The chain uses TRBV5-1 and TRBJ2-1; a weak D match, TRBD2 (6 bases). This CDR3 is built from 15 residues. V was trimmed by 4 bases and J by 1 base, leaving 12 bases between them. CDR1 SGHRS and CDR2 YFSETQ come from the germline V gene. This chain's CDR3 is CASSTGEVSYNEQFF. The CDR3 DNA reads TGCGCCAGCAGCACGGGGGAGGTATCCTACAATGAGCAGTTCTTC. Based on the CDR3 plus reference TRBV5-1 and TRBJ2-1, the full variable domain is KAGVTQTPRYLIKTRGQQVTLSCSPISGHRSVSWYQQTPGQGLQFLFEYFSETQRNKGNFPGRFSGRQFSNSRSEMNVSTLELGDSALYLCASSTGEVSYNEQFFGPGTRLTVL.

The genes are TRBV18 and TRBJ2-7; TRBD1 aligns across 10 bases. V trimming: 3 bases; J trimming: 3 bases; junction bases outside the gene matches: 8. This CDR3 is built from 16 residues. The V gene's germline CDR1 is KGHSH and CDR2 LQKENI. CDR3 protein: CASSPYPGQGFYEQYF. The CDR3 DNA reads TGTGCCAGCTCACCGTACCCGGGACAGGGGTTCTACGAGCAGTACTTC.

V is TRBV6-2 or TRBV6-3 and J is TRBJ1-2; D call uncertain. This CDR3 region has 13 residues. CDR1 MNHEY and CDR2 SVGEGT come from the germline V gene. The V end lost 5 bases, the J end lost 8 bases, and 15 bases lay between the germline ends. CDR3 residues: CASSPRPINGYTF. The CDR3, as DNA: TGTGCCAGCAGTCCCCGTCCGATTAACGGCTACACCTTC.

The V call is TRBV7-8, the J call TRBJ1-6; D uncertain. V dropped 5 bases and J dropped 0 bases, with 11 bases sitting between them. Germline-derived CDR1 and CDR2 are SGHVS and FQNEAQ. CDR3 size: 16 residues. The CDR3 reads CASSQTTVSYNSPLHF. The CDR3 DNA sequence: TGTGCCAGCAGCCAGACTACAGTCTCCTATAATTCACCCCTCCACTTT.